This TCR beta chain was observed in a study of blood T cell repertoires in COVID-19. Looked up from germline, CDR1 is ENHRY and CDR2 is SYGVKD. The CDR3 has 16 residues. J was trimmed by 4 bases and V by 3 bases; bases with no gene match: 10. The table came from immunoSEQ multiplex PCR; TCRdb's copy has only in-frame clones and leaves some out. The table has around 300,000 clones, almost 90% seen once. The source material was peripheral blood. This receptor was taken from a woman between 25 and 40 years old with COVID-19, enrolled during active disease. The chain employs TRBV10-3 and TRBJ2-7; TRBD2 agrees at 9 bases. This CDR3 is CAISDPPGREGYEQYF. The CDR3 nucleotides read TGTGCCATCAGTGATCCCCCTGGGCGGGAGGGGTACGAGCAGTACTTC.